This is a list of T cell receptor beta chains from one sample in a study of T cell responses to AZD1222 COVID-19 vaccine. Sequencing used immunoSEQ multiplex PCR; TCRdb keeps in-frame clones, though not all of them. The table has about 100,000 clones, approximately 90% seen once. The sequencing here drew on peripheral blood, taken on day 0 of AZD1222 vaccination. The receptors come from an adult in good health. Each CDR3 is given with its conserved first and last residue. The order of the fields is CDR3 DNA, CDR3 protein, clone size, J gene, V gene, D gene. The D gene is left open where the match is weak. Clone size, where shown, is once, few, many, or a class for clones that have expanded.

TGTGCCACCAGTGAACCGGGAGGCCGGGGGAATGAGCAGTTCTTC | CATSEPGGRGNEQFF | NA | TRBJ2-1 | TRBV24-1 | TRBD2
TGTGCCAGTAGTATCGGGGGCGCTAATGGAAACACCATATATTTT | CASSIGGANGNTIYF | NA | TRBJ1-3 | TRBV19 | NA
TGCGCCAGCAGCTTGGAACCAGCTAGCGGGGGGGCATACGAGCAGTACTTC | CASSLEPASGGAYEQYF | NA | TRBJ2-7 | TRBV5-1 | TRBD2
TGTGCCAGCAGCCAGGGACAGGGTCTAATGTCACCCCTCCACTTT | CASSQGQGLMSPLHF | NA | TRBJ1-6 | TRBV3-1/TRBV3-2 | TRBD1
TGTGCCAGCTCACCACCGGTGGGACAGTACAATGAGCAGTTCTTC | CASSPPVGQYNEQFF | NA | TRBJ2-1 | TRBV18 | TRBD1
TGTGCCAGCAGCGAAGACAGGGATAAGCAGTACTTC | CASSEDRDKQYF | NA | TRBJ2-7 | TRBV21-1 | NA
TGTGCCAGCAGCTATACGGGACAGGGGGCTTATGAGCAGTTCTTC | CASSYTGQGAYEQFF | NA | TRBJ2-1 | TRBV7-8 | TRBD1
TGTGCCACCAGCAGAGATCCCCTCGACAGGGGAGGAACCCCCGACACCATATATTTT | CATSRDPLDRGGTPDTIYF | NA | TRBJ1-3 | TRBV15 | TRBD1
TGTGCCAGCAGCCACAAGATTTTCGTTGTTGAGCAGTACTTC | CASSHKIFVVEQYF | NA | TRBJ2-7 | TRBV6-5 | NA
TGTGCTAGTGGGGATCAGGGGAATTCACCCCTCCACTTT | CASGDQGNSPLHF | NA | TRBJ1-6 | TRBV12-5 | NA
TGTGCCAGCAGCACACGTAGCGGGGGGCAGGTCAATGAGCAGTTCTTC | CASSTRSGGQVNEQFF | NA | TRBJ2-1 | TRBV7-3 | TRBD2
TGTGCCAGCAGCCGGACCGGGACAGGGGACACCATATATTTT | CASSRTGTGDTIYF | NA | TRBJ1-3 | TRBV6-2/TRBV6-3 | TRBD1
TGTGCCAGCAGCCTGCCCGGGGGAACAAAGACTGAAGCTTTCTTT | CASSLPGGTKTEAFF | NA | TRBJ1-1 | TRBV13 | NA
TGTGCCAGCAGCCCCAGCGGGGGGGGTGAAAAACTGTTTTTT | CASSPSGGGEKLFF | NA | TRBJ1-4 | TRBV9 | NA
TGTGCCATCAAGGCGGCGATTAATGAAAAACTGTTTTTT | CAIKAAINEKLFF | NA | TRBJ1-4 | TRBV10-3 | NA
TGTGCCAGCATAAGGGGGCAGAGCTCTGGGGCCAACGTCCTGACTTTC | CASIRGQSSGANVLTF | NA | TRBJ2-6 | TRBV21-1 | NA
TGTGCCAGCAGTTCCCGTTGGGGAGAAAATGAAAAACTGTTTTTT | CASSSRWGENEKLFF | NA | TRBJ1-4 | TRBV28 | NA
TGTGCCAGCAGCCAAAGACGAGAAGGGTATGGCTACACCTTC | CASSQRREGYGYTF | NA | TRBJ1-2 | TRBV3-1/TRBV3-2 | NA
TGTGCCAGCACTCTCGGGGGGGTTGAGTTCTTC | CASTLGGVEFF | NA | TRBJ2-1 | TRBV6-6 | TRBD2
TGCGCCAGCAGCCAAGTACAGGGGGAAGAAGCTTTCTTT | CASSQVQGEEAFF | NA | TRBJ1-1 | TRBV4-3 | TRBD1
TGTGCCAGTAGTATACCTGGGCAGGGGGCGCGACAGCCCCAGCATTTT | CASSIPGQGARQPQHF | few | TRBJ1-5 | TRBV19 | TRBD1
TGTGCCAGCAGCTTAAATGGGATAGACAATGAGCAGTTCTTC | CASSLNGIDNEQFF | NA | TRBJ2-1 | TRBV7-3 | NA
TGTGCCAGCAGGTTCCGGACAGAGTTGGATGGCTACACCTTC | CASRFRTELDGYTF | few | TRBJ1-2 | TRBV5-1 | NA
TGTGCCAGCAGTTGGAACAGGAACACTGAAGCTTTCTTT | CASSWNRNTEAFF | NA | TRBJ1-1 | TRBV6-5 | NA
TGTGCCAGCAGCCAATCTGGGACTGAAGCTTTCTTT | CASSQSGTEAFF | NA | TRBJ1-1 | TRBV16 | NA
TGCAGCGTTGAAAAAGGGGGGTACAATGAGCAGTTCTTC | CSVEKGGYNEQFF | once | TRBJ2-1 | TRBV29-1 | NA
TGTGCCAGCAGCTTGGAGGGGGGAGAGGCAGATACGCAGTATTTT | CASSLEGGEADTQYF | NA | TRBJ2-3 | TRBV5-4 | NA
TGTGCCACATCTCTAGCGGGAGGGCCGGGGACCCAGTACTTC | CATSLAGGPGTQYF | once | TRBJ2-5 | TRBV19 | TRBD2
TGTGCCAGCAGTGTACAACAGGGGAATTCACCCCTCCACTTT | CASSVQQGNSPLHF | NA | TRBJ1-6 | TRBV2 | TRBD1
TGTGCCAGCAGCTTGGCCGCCGGAGGGGGTCACGAGCAGTACTTC | CASSLAAGGGHEQYF | NA | TRBJ2-7 | TRBV5-4 | NA
TGTGCCAGCAGCCAGAGGGCCCAGGGAAACATTCAGTACTTC | CASSQRAQGNIQYF | NA | TRBJ2-4 | TRBV7-2 | NA
TGTGCCAGCAGCCAAGATCTAGTTCAAGAGACCCAGTACTTC | CASSQDLVQETQYF | NA | TRBJ2-5 | TRBV3-1/TRBV3-2 | NA
TGTGCCAGCAGTTTGTCAGGGGGGGCTGAAGCTTTCTTT | CASSLSGGAEAFF | NA | TRBJ1-1 | TRBV28 | TRBD1
TGTGCCAGTAGTATAGTGAGCGGGGCGAACACCGGGGAGCTGTTTTTT | CASSIVSGANTGELFF | NA | TRBJ2-2 | TRBV19 | TRBD2
TGTGCCAGCAGCACCGATGGCGGGAGGACAGATACGCAGTATTTT | CASSTDGGRTDTQYF | NA | TRBJ2-3 | TRBV9 | TRBD2
TGTGCCAGCAGCTTAATCTCTTCAGATACGCAGTATTTT | CASSLISSDTQYF | NA | TRBJ2-3 | TRBV11-3 | NA
TGTGCCAGCAGCCCGTTCGGGGATGAGCAGTTCTTC | CASSPFGDEQFF | NA | TRBJ2-1 | TRBV7-3 | NA
TGTGCCAGCAGCTCCCGACAGGGACCAGAAGCTTTCTTT | CASSSRQGPEAFF | NA | TRBJ1-1 | TRBV7-8 | TRBD1
TGTGCCAGCAGCCCGGACGGAAATTCACCCCTCCACTTT | CASSPDGNSPLHF | NA | TRBJ1-6 | TRBV7-3 | NA
TGTGCCAGCAGTAAAGACAGCCTCAATGAAAAACTGTTTTTT | CASSKDSLNEKLFF | NA | TRBJ1-4 | TRBV27 | NA
TGTGCCAGCAGTTTATTAAGATCCACTGAGAATTCACCCCTCCACTTT | CASSLLRSTENSPLHF | NA | TRBJ1-6 | TRBV27 | NA
TGCAGTGCTAGCCAAGAGACCCAGTACTTC | CSASQETQYF | NA | TRBJ2-5 | TRBV20-1 | NA
TGTGCCACCAGTGATTATGTAGCGGGAGTAGGTGGGGCCAACGTCCTGACTTTC | CATSDYVAGVGGANVLTF | NA | TRBJ2-6 | TRBV24-1 | TRBD2
TGTGCCAGCACCCCGGACAGACCCTACAATGAGCAGTTCTTC | CASTPDRPYNEQFF | NA | TRBJ2-1 | TRBV27 | NA
TGTGCCAGTAGTCCGCGGACAGGGGTGGGGTACAATGAGCAGTTCTTC | CASSPRTGVGYNEQFF | NA | TRBJ2-1 | TRBV19 | TRBD1